The 14 T cell receptor beta chains listed next were all sequenced from one sample in a study of T cells in Graves' hyperthyroidism and ophthalmopathy. From RNA transcripts, TCR beta CDR3 regions were amplified. First-round RT-PCR of the TCR CDR3 relied on the HTBI primer set. TCRdb passed the multiplex PCR reads through MiXCR, listing each CDR3 protein once. The sample lists fewer than 450,000 distinct CDR3 sequences, roughly 15% occurring once. Sequencing was performed on blood. Receptor source: a woman aged 55 to 70 with Graves' ophthalmopathy.

This chain joins TRBV20-1 and TRBJ2-7; perhaps TRBD2 as D (5 bases). Germline loops: CDR1 DFQATT, CDR2 SNEGSKA (reference sequence). Trimming shortened V by 1 base and J by 6 bases, and 13 bases separated the two germline ends. CDR3 length: 13 amino acids. The CDR3 is CSARAGILSEQYF. As DNA, the CDR3 is TGCAGTGCTAGAGCGGGAATCTTGAGCGAGCAGTACTTC.

This clonotype was seen a few times. The genes are TRBV2 and TRBJ1-4; weak D call: TRBD1 (6 bases). Germline-derived CDR1 and CDR2 are SNHLY and FYNNEI. The CDR3 contains 15 residues. V was pared by 5 bases and J by 8 bases, with 18 bases between. In DNA, the CDR3 is TGTGCCAGCAGTTCGCTCAGGGGCGGATTAGAAAAACTGTTTTTT. Translated: CASSSLRGGLEKLFF.

On this clonotype: A much larger clonotype is one base distant, so this may be a read error. The J gene is TRBJ2-7, the V gene TRBV2; TRBD1 aligns across 7 bases. This CDR3 spans 14 amino acids. The germline V gene encodes CDR1 SNHLY and CDR2 FYNNEI. DNA for the CDR3: TGTGCCATCACCCCCCGGGACAGAGCCTACGGGCAGTACTTC. It encodes CAITPRDRAYGQYF.

The chain couples TRBV5-8 to TRBJ2-5; D is possibly TRBD1 (5 bases). The germline CDR1 and CDR2 sequences are SGHTS and YDEGEE. This CDR3 is 15 amino acids long. V lost 4 bases and J lost 2, with 15 bases in between. CDR3 loop: CASSQRQFTQETQYF. In DNA form, the CDR3 reads TGTGCCAGCAGCCAACGACAGTTTACGCAAGAGACCCAGTACTTC.

The chain couples TRBV20-1 to TRBJ2-7; TRBD2 matches at 7 bases. The CDR3 has 15 residues. From germline, CDR1 is DFQATT and CDR2 SNEGSKA (reference sequence). Losses at the gene ends were 0 bases for V and 0 bases for J; bases not matched to a gene: 5. The CDR3 here is CSARDYSGSSYEQYF. The CDR3 coding sequence is TGCAGTGCTAGAGACTATAGCGGGTCCTCCTACGAGCAGTACTTC.

This clonotype was seen ten or more times. The chain links TRBV6-1 to TRBJ2-1; 10 nucleotides agree with TRBD2. Germline V lookup: CDR1 MNHNS, CDR2 SASEGT. CDR3 length equals 14 residues. J gave up 6 bases and V 6 bases, and 5 bases lay outside the gene matches. In DNA form, the CDR3 reads TGTGCCAGCAGATTAGCGGGAGGTCCCAATGAGCAGTTCTTC. This translates into CASRLAGGPNEQFF.

This clonotype was seen at least ten times. This sequence joins TRBV7-9 and TRBJ2-3; no definite D call. The V gene lost 5 bases and the J gene lost 6 bases, with 9 bases spanning the gap. CDR1 is SEHNR and CDR2 is FQNEAQ in the germline V gene (reference sequence). This CDR3 comprises 12 residues. The CDR3 protein is CASSQSSDTQYF. In DNA, the CDR3 is TGTGCCAGCAGCCAGAGCTCGGATACGCAGTATTTT. Supplemented by reference TRBV7-9 and TRBJ2-3, the full variable domain reads DTGVSQNPRHKITKRGQNVTFRCDPISEHNRLYWYRQTLGQGPEFLTYFQNEAQLEKSRLLSDRFSAERPKGSFSTLEIQRTEQGDSAMYLCASSQSSDTQYFGPGTRLTVL.

This clonotype was observed at least ten times. This chain joins TRBV2 and TRBJ1-1, with D hard to call. In germline, CDR1 is SNHLY, CDR2 FYNNEI. The CDR3 loop spans 10 amino acids. Trimming shortened V by 6 bases and J by 3 bases, and 2 bases separated the two germline ends. The CDR3: CASRYTEAFF. In nucleotides, the CDR3 is TGTGCCAGCAGGTACACTGAAGCTTTCTTT.

This clonotype was counted many times. The genes are TRBV12-3 or TRBV12-4 and TRBJ1-2, with 9 nucleotides matching TRBD1. CDR3 length: 16 residues. The J segment lost 2 bases and the V segment lost 5 bases, leaving 9 bases of the junction unmatched. CDR3: CASSPYGTGTNYGYTF. The CDR3 DNA is TGTGCCAGCAGTCCGTACGGGACAGGGACAAACTATGGCTACACCTTC.

This clonotype has a count of ten or more. The chain has TRBV30 and TRBJ2-7; 11 positions agree with TRBD2. The junction had 5 bases not matched to a gene; V was cut back by 0 bases and J by 7 bases. The CDR3 runs to 14 residues. Germline lookup yields CDR1 GTSNPN and CDR2 SVGIG (reference sequence). The chain's CDR3 is CAWSVLAGVREQYF. The CDR3 coding sequence is TGTGCCTGGAGTGTACTAGCGGGAGTGAGGGAGCAGTACTTC.

The table lists this clonotype with many counts. V usage is TRBV2 and J usage is TRBJ1-2, with 8 positions matching TRBD1. This CDR3 spans 17 amino acids. The V gene's germline CDR1 is SNHLY and CDR2 FYNNEI. V dropped 7 bases and J dropped 0; count of bases not matched to a gene: 13. CDR3 in DNA: TGTGCCAGCACCTGGGACAGGACAAGGGTCGCTAACTATGGCTACACCTTC. Protein sequence: CASTWDRTRVANYGYTF.

In this sample, this clonotype turned up a few times. V is TRBV20-1 and J is TRBJ1-6; weak D call: TRBD1 (5 bases). This CDR3 contains 10 residues. The germline gives CDR1 DFQATT, CDR2 SNEGSKA (reference sequence). CDR3 DNA sequence: TGCGGGTGGGGGGGGAAACTCCTCCACTTT. Translating gives CGWGGKLLHF.

This clonotype was seen at least ten times. This chain connects TRBV20-1 to TRBJ2-5; 8 positions agree with TRBD1. Germline values: CDR1 DFQATT, CDR2 SNEGSKA (reference sequence). The CDR3 is made up of 15 amino acids. Losses at the gene ends were 4 bases for V and 5 bases for J; bases not matched to a gene: 12. CDR3 region: CSATPAGGGGETQYF. The CDR3 nucleotides are TGCAGTGCTACCCCCGCAGGGGGCGGAGGGGAGACCCAGTACTTC.

This clonotype is termed medium-sized (0.01 to 0.1%). The genes are TRBV20-1 and TRBJ2-7, with D perhaps given as TRBD1 or TRBD2 (6 bases each). CDR1 is DFQATT, CDR2 SNEGSKA, per germline (reference sequence). Trimming shortened V by 6 bases and J by 4 bases, and 19 bases separated the two germline ends. The CDR3 runs to 14 residues. The CDR3 loop reads CSAQYGGGEYEQYF. The CDR3 DNA reads TGCAGTGCCCAATATGGGGGCGGGGAGTACGAGCAGTACTTC.